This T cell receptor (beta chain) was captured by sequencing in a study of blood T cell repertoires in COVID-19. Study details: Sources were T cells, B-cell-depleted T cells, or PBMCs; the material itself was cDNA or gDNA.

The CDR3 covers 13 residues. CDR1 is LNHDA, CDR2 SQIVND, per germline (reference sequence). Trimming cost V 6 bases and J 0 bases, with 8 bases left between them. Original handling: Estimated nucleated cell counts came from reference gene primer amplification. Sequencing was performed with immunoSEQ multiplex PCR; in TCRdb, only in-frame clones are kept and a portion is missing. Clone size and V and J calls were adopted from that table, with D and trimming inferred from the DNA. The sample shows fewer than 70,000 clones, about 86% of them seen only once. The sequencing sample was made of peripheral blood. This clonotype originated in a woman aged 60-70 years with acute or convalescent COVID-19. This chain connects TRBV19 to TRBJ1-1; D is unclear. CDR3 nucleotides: TGTGCCAGTAGGGAGCAGCTGAACACTGAAGCTTTCTTT. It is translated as CASREQLNTEAFF.